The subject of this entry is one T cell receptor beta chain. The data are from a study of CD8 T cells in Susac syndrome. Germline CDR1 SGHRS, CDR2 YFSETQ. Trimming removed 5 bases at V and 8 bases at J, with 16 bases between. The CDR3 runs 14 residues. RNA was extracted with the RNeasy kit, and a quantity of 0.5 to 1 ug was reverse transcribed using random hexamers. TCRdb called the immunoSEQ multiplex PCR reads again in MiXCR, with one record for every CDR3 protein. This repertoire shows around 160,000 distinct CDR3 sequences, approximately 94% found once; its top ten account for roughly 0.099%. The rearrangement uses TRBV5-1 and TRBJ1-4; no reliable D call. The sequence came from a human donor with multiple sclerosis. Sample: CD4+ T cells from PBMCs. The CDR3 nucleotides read TGCGCCAGCAGTCCTAGTGCGGGCCAGGAAAAACTGTTTTTT. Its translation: CASSPSAGQEKLFF. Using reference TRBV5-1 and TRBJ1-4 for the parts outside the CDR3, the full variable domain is KAGVTQTPRYLIKTRGQQVTLSCSPISGHRSVSWYQQTPGQGLQFLFEYFSETQRNKGNFPGRFSGRQFSNSRSEMNVSTLELGDSALYLCASSPSAGQEKLFFGSGTQLSVL.